This T cell receptor (beta chain) was documented in a study of T cell responses to AZD1222 COVID-19 vaccine. Study outcomes and limitations: Females outnumbered males among donors, who were mostly white British; clonal diversity was possibly underestimated. Reportedly, close to half of spike-specific TCRs are directed against unmutated variant regions. Sampling that yielded the repertoires occurred only after the peak T cell response.

Generated by immunoSEQ multiplex PCR, the TCRdb table keeps only in-frame clones and is missing some. The sample carries 140,000 or so clones, approximately 90% recorded once. A word on this clone: Its antigen is as yet unknown.

With V trimmed by 0 bases and J by 4 bases, 14 bases remained unmatched. The germline V gene encodes CDR1 SGDLS and CDR2 YYNGEE. The length of the CDR3 is 19 residues. Analyses pooled second doses at about 4 or about 12 weeks. The chain has TRBV9 and TRBJ1-1; 11 positions match TRBD1. The sample was peripheral blood, taken 28 days after the second AZD1222 dose. The receptor comes from an adult who received the AZD1222 COVID-19 vaccine. The CDR3 DNA follows: TGTGCCAGCAGCGTAGATTTTCCGGGGACAGGGGGTGTAGCCACTGAAGCTTTCTTT. Protein: CASSVDFPGTGGVATEAFF.